The sequence of this T cell receptor (beta chain) was determined in a study of blood T cell repertoires in COVID-19. Per germline, CDR1 LGHDT and CDR2 YNNKEL (reference sequence). The CDR3 totals 16 residues. The V and J ends lost 4 bases and 6 bases, in that order; junction bases with no gene match: 11. Using immunoSEQ multiplex PCR, the repertoire was profiled, and TCRdb retains in-frame clones only, with some absent. The data hold under 150,000 clones, with 84% observed a single time. The receptor was derived from a man between 45 and 60 years old in a cohort exposed to, infected with or recovered from COVID-19 (not recorded which). Material for sequencing was PBMCs or T cells enriched from blood (not recorded which). The chain combines TRBV3-1 (or the pseudogene TRBV3-2) with TRBJ2-3; 9 nucleotides line up with TRBD1. The CDR3 protein is CASSPRGQGVLDTQYF. The CDR3 DNA sequence: TGTGCCAGCAGCCCCCGGGGACAGGGAGTTCTCGATACGCAGTATTTT.